The sequence of this T cell receptor beta chain was determined in a study of blood T cell repertoires in COVID-19. Turning to the study itself: The United States, Italy and Spain supplied acute and convalescent COVID-19 samples. Sample material is recorded as cDNA or gDNA derived from T cells, B-cell-depleted T cells, or PBMCs.

In the case of this clone: This specimen includes other DNA sequences encoding the same CDR3.

V lost 1 base to trimming and J lost 6 bases, with 6 bases between them. Germline V lookup: CDR1 KGHDR, CDR2 SFDVKD. This CDR3 is 13 amino acids long. In the source study's methods: Amplification of reference gene primers provided the estimated nucleated cell counts. The assay was immunoSEQ multiplex PCR, and TCRdb's table has in-frame clones only and misses some. The V and J calls and clone size come from that table; D and trimming were worked out from the DNA. The profile shows around 92,000 clones, 83% of them singletons. Sequencing was carried out using peripheral blood. The chain has TRBV24-1 and TRBJ1-5; D uncertain. The sequence was obtained from an elderly woman with acute or convalescent COVID-19. Here the CDR3 reads CATSDFRGQPQHF. The CDR3 bases are TGTGCCACCAGTGATTTTCGCGGTCAGCCCCAGCATTTT.